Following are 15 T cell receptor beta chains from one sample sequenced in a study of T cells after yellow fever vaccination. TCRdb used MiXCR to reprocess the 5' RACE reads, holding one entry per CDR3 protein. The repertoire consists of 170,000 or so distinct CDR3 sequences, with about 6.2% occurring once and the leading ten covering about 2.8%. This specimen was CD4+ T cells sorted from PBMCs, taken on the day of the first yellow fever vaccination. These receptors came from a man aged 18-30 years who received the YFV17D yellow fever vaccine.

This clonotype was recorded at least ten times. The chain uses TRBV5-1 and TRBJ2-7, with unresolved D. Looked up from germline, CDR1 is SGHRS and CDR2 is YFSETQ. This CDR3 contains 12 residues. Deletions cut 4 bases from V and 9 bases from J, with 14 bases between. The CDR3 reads CASSPGPKGQYV. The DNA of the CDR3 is TGCGCCAGCAGCCCAGGACCGAAGGGGCAGTACGTC.

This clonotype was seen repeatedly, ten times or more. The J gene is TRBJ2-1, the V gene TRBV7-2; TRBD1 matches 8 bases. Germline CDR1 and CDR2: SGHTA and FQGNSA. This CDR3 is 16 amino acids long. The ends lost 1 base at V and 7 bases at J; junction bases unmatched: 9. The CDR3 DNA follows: TGTGCCAGCAGCTTAGGGGGCAGGGGGCAACGGAATGAGCAGTTCTTC. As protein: CASSLGGRGQRNEQFF.

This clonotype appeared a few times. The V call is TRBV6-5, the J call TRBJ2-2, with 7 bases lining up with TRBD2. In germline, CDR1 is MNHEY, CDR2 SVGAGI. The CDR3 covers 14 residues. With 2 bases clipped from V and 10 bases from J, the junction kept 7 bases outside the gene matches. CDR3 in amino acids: CASSYGGENEELFF. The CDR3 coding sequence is TGTGCCAGCAGTTACGGGGGGGAGAACGAGGAGCTGTTTTTT.

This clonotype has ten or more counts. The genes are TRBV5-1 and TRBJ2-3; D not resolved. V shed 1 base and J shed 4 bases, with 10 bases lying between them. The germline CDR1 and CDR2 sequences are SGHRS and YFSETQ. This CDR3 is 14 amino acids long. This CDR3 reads CASSLYTASDTQYF. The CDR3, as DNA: TGCGCCAGCAGCTTGTACACAGCCTCAGATACGCAGTATTTT.

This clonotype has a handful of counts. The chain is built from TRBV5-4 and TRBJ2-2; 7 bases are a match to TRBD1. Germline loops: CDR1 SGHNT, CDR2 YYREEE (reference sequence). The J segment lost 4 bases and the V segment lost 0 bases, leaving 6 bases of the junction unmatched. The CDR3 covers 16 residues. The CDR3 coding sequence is TGTGCCAGCAGCTTGGAGGGGGCTCGAAGCACCGGGGAGCTGTTTTTT. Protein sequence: CASSLEGARSTGELFF.

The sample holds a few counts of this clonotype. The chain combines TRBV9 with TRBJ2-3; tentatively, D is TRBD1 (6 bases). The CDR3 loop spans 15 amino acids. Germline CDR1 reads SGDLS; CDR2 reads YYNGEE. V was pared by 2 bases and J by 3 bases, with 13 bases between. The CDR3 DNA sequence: TGTGCCAGCAGCGTGGACAGCTATAATACAGATACGCAGTATTTT. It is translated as CASSVDSYNTDTQYF.

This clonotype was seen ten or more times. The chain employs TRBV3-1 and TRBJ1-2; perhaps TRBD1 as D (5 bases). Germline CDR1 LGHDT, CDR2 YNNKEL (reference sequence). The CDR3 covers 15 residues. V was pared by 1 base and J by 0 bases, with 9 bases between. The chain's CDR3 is CASSQAGRANYGYTF. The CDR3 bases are TGTGCCAGCAGCCAAGCGGGACGGGCTAACTATGGCTACACCTTC.

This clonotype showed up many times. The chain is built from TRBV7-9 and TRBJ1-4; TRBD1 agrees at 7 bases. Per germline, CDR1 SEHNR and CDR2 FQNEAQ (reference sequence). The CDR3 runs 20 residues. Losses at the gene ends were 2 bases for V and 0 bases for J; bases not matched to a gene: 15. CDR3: CASSLIYWVGTASTNEKLFF. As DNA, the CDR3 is TGTGCCAGCAGCTTAATATATTGGGTCGGGACAGCCTCAACTAATGAAAAACTGTTTTTT.

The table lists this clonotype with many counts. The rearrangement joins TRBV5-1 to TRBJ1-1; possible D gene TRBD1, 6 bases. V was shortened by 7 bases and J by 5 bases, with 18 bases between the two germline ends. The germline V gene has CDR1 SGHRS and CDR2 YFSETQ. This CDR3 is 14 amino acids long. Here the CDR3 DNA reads TGCGCCAGCGATACTACAGGGCCGGGAACTGAAGCTTTCTTT. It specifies CASDTTGPGTEAFF.

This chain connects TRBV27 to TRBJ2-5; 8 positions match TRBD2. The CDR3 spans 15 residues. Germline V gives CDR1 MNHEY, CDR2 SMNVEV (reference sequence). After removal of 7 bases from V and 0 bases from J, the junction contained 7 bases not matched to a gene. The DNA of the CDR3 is TGTGCCAGCACTAGGGGCGGGGGGTACCAAGAGACCCAGTACTTC. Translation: CASTRGGGYQETQYF.

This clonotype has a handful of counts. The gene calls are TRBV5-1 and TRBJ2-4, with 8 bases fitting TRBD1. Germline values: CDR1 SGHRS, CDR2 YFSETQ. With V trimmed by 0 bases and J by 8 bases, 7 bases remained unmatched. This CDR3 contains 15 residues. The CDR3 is CASSLAPGGADIQYF. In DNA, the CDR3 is TGCGCCAGCAGCTTGGCTCCAGGGGGCGCGGACATTCAGTACTTC.

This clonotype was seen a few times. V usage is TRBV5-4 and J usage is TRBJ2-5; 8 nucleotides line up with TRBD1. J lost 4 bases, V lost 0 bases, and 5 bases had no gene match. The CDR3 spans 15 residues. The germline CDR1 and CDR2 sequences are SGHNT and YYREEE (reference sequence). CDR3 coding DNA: TGTGCCAGCAGCTTGGGGAGGACAGGGACAGAGACCCAGTACTTC. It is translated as CASSLGRTGTETQYF.

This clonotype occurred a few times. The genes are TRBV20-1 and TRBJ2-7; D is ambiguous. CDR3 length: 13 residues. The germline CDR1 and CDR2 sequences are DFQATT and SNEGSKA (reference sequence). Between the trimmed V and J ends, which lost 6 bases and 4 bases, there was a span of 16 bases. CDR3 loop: CSALHPVLYEQYV. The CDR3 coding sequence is TGCAGTGCCCTCCACCCAGTGCTATACGAGCAGTACGTC.

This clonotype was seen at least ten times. CDR3 DNA sequence: TGCGCCAGCAGCCGCAAACTCAGTTCCGGGACAGCGACCAGATACAATGAGCAGTTCTTC. Translation: CASSRKLSSGTATRYNEQFF. The chain has TRBV4-3 and TRBJ2-1; 7 bases line up with TRBD1. V shed 4 bases, J shed 4 bases, and the junction held 22 bases outside the gene matches. The length of the CDR3 is 20 residues. Germline V gene sequence: CDR1 LGHNA, CDR2 YSLEER.

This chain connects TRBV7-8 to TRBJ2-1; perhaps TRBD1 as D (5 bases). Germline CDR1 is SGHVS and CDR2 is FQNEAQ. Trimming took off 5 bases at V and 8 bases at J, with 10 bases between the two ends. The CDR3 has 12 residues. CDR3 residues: CASSPGHDEQFF. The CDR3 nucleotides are TGTGCCAGCAGCCCAGGACATGATGAGCAGTTCTTC.